A selection of T cell receptor beta chains follows, all from one sample in a study of T cell responses to AZD1222 COVID-19 vaccine. Method: immunoSEQ multiplex PCR; TCRdb's copy keeps in-frame clones and lacks some. The sample has some 90,000 clones, around 90% seen once. Sequences were derived from peripheral blood, sampled 28 days after the second AZD1222 dose. The receptors stem from an adult who received the AZD1222 COVID-19 vaccine. CDR3s include the opening cysteine and the closing phenylalanine or tryptophan. The order of the fields is clone size, J gene, V gene, D gene, CDR3 protein, CDR3 DNA. D genes are given only for firm matches. Expanded clones get a size class; other rows say once, few or many, or leave the size out.

>.|TRBJ2-1|TRBV10-1|TRBD2
CASSEGLAGVNEQFF
TGCGCCAGCAGTGAGGGACTAGCGGGGGTCAATGAGCAGTTCTTC
>.|TRBJ2-3|TRBV5-5|.
CAGGEFARSDTQYF
TGTGCCGGAGGAGAATTCGCAAGATCGGATACGCAGTATTTT
>once|TRBJ2-2|TRBV7-3|.
CASSLTSDNTGELFF
TGTGCCAGCAGCTTAACGTCAGACAACACCGGGGAGCTGTTTTTT
>.|TRBJ1-5|TRBV18|.
CASSNAARGVQPQHF
TGTGCCAGCTCAAACGCGGCCCGAGGGGTTCAGCCCCAGCATTTT
>.|TRBJ2-6|TRBV4-1|.
CASSQGSGPTSGANVLTF
TGCGCCAGCAGCCAAGGCTCTGGGCCGACCTCTGGGGCCAACGTCCTGACTTTC
>.|TRBJ1-2|TRBV5-1|.
CASSQDSSSYGYTF
TGCGCCAGCAGTCAGGACAGTTCGTCATATGGCTACACCTTC
>.|TRBJ1-6|TRBV18|.
CASSPGQGGSPLHF
TGTGCCAGCTCACCAGGGCAGGGTGGTTCACCCCTCCACTTT
>few|TRBJ2-7|TRBV3-1/TRBV3-2|.
CASSGRASSYEQYF
TGTGCCAGCTCCGGCAGGGCTAGCTCCTACGAGCAGTACTTC
>once|TRBJ1-2|TRBV19|TRBD1
CASQTRDRGAFGYTF
TGTGCCAGCCAGACCCGGGACAGGGGGGCTTTTGGCTACACCTTC
>.|TRBJ1-2|TRBV27|.
CASSWGRMGGYTF
TGTGCCAGCAGTTGGGGGCGGATGGGTGGCTACACCTTC
>once|TRBJ1-1|TRBV7-3|.
CASSRTVNTEAFF
TGTGCCAGCAGCCGAACAGTGAACACTGAAGCTTTCTTT
>.|TRBJ2-1|TRBV19|TRBD2
CASSRRAGLAGGSFHNEQFF
TGTGCCAGTAGTCGGAGGGCCGGACTAGCGGGGGGCTCCTTCCACAATGAGCAGTTCTTC
>.|TRBJ2-1|TRBV4-1|TRBD2
CASSQDPASGGVKQFF
TGCGCCAGCAGCCAAGATCCTGCTAGCGGGGGGGTAAAGCAGTTCTTC
>.|TRBJ2-6|TRBV19|.
CASTPGRGANVLTF
TGTGCCAGTACCCCAGGGAGAGGGGCCAACGTCCTGACTTTC
>.|TRBJ2-3|TRBV5-1|TRBD2
CASSFGAAGGTDTQYF
TGCGCCAGCAGCTTCGGAGCGGCGGGGGGAACAGATACGCAGTATTTT
>.|TRBJ1-2|TRBV9|TRBD1
CASGQANYGYTF
TGTGCCAGCGGACAGGCAAACTATGGCTACACCTTC
>.|TRBJ2-5|TRBV4-1|.
CASSQVGSQETQYF
TGCGCCAGCAGCCAAGTGGGCAGCCAAGAGACCCAGTACTTC
>.|TRBJ1-6|TRBV2|TRBD1
CASSEASTGYSPLHF
TGTGCCAGCAGTGAAGCATCGACAGGGTATTCACCCCTCCACTTT
>once|TRBJ1-4|TRBV27|TRBD1
CASSHRQGTNEKLFF
TGTGCCAGCAGTCACCGACAGGGTACTAATGAAAAACTGTTTTTT
>.|TRBJ2-1|TRBV5-4|TRBD2
CASSLRLAENNEQFF
TGTGCCAGCAGCTTGCGCCTAGCGGAAAACAATGAGCAGTTCTTC
>.|TRBJ2-5|TRBV7-2|TRBD1
CASSLFGQGRETQYF
TGTGCCAGCAGCTTATTCGGACAGGGACGGGAGACCCAGTACTTC
>.|TRBJ1-1|TRBV7-2|.
CASSLAPRGDSNTEAFF
TGTGCCAGCAGCTTAGCCCCCAGGGGAGATTCGAACACTGAAGCTTTCTTT
>.|TRBJ1-4|TRBV10-1|TRBD1
CASIEEGAFATNEKLFF
TGCGCCAGCATTGAGGAGGGGGCCTTTGCAACTAATGAAAAACTGTTTTTT
>few|TRBJ2-2|TRBV25-1|.
CASRPGPSNTGELFF
TGTGCCAGCAGGCCCGGGCCTTCTAACACCGGGGAGCTGTTTTTT
>.|TRBJ1-1|TRBV5-1|TRBD1
CASSLDGTARTEAFF
TGCGCCAGCAGCTTGGACGGGACAGCCAGGACTGAAGCTTTCTTT
>.|TRBJ2-5|TRBV7-2|TRBD1
CASSLMGTGGVKETQYF
TGTGCCAGCAGCTTAATGGGTACAGGGGGCGTAAAAGAGACCCAGTACTTC
>.|TRBJ2-1|TRBV3-1/TRBV3-2|TRBD2
CASSQTGRGGNNEQFF
TGTGCCAGCAGCCAAACGGGTCGGGGGGGAAACAATGAGCAGTTCTTC
>.|TRBJ1-4|TRBV14|TRBD1
CASSERTGATNEKLFF
TGTGCCAGCAGCGAACGGACAGGGGCAACTAATGAAAAACTGTTTTTT
>.|TRBJ1-3|TRBV2|.
CASSDRRNGNTIYF
TGTGCCAGCAGTGATCGAAGGAATGGAAACACCATATATTTT
>once|TRBJ2-3|TRBV9|TRBD2
CASSTLTSGGTDTQYF
TGTGCCAGCAGCACACTGACTAGCGGGGGGACAGATACGCAGTATTTT
>.|TRBJ1-4|TRBV7-9|.
CASSSLGTGLHEKLFF
TGTGCCAGCAGCTCATTAGGTACAGGGCTTCATGAAAAACTGTTTTTT
>.|TRBJ1-1|TRBV5-1|.
CASSLEIVRNTEAFF
TGCGCCAGCAGCTTGGAAATTGTCAGGAACACTGAAGCTTTCTTT
>.|TRBJ1-1|TRBV3-1/TRBV3-2|.
CASSQGFTEAFF
TGTGCCAGCAGCCAAGGGTTCACTGAAGCTTTCTTT
>.|TRBJ2-3|TRBV5-8|TRBD2
CASSKAGGLTDTQYF
TGTGCCAGCAGCAAAGCGGGGGGCCTCACAGATACGCAGTATTTT
>.|TRBJ1-2|TRBV19|TRBD1
CASTQGGTGGKDYTF
TGTGCCAGTACCCAAGGGGGAACAGGGGGGAAAGACTACACCTTC
>.|TRBJ2-7|TRBV5-1|.
CASSLEGRSSYEQYF
TGCGCCAGCAGCTTGGAGGGCAGATCTTCCTACGAGCAGTACTTC
>.|TRBJ2-1|TRBV5-1|TRBD2
CASSGGGPSYNEQFF
TGCGCCAGCAGCGGCGGGGGGCCCTCCTACAATGAGCAGTTCTTC
>.|TRBJ1-4|TRBV6-5|TRBD1
CASSYGTGDAKLFF
TGTGCCAGCAGTTACGGTACAGGGGACGCAAAACTGTTTTTT
>once|TRBJ1-2|TRBV5-1|.
CASSPGEGSYGYTF
TGCGCCAGCAGCCCTGGAGAGGGTAGCTATGGCTACACCTTC
>.|TRBJ2-3|TRBV6-4|TRBD1
CASSDQPGTGLHGTQYF
TGTGCCAGCAGTGACCAACCCGGGACAGGGCTTCATGGGACGCAGTATTTT
>.|TRBJ2-7|TRBV6-5|TRBD1
CASRKDRGYEQYF
TGTGCCAGCAGGAAAGACAGGGGCTACGAGCAGTACTTC
>.|TRBJ2-5|TRBV18|TRBD1
CASSSDRGQETQYF
TGTGCCAGCTCATCGGACAGGGGCCAAGAGACCCAGTACTTC
>.|TRBJ2-2|TRBV9|.
CASSVGRVAGELFF
TGTGCCAGCAGCGTAGGAAGGGTAGCCGGGGAGCTGTTTTTT